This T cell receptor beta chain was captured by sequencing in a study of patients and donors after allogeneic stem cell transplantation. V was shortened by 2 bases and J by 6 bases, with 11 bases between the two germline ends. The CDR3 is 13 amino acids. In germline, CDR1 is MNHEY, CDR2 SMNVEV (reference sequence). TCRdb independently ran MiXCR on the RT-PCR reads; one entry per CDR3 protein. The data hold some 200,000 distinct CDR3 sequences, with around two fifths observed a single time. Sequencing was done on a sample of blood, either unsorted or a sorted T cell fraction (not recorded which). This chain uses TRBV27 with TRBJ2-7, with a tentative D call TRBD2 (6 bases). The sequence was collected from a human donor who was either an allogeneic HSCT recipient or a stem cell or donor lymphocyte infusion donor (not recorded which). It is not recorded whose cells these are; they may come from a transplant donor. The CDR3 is CASSLGGAGEQYF. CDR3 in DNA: TGTGCCAGCAGTTTAGGAGGGGCGGGCGAGCAGTACTTC.